This T cell receptor beta chain was found in a study of T cells in Graves' hyperthyroidism and ophthalmopathy. Across the whole study: Before any treatment, at initial diagnosis, peripheral blood was collected.

This clonotype was picked up many times. Antigen: not known. The CDR3 is 14 amino acids. CDR1 is SEHNR and CDR2 is FQNEAQ in the germline V gene (reference sequence). With 5 bases removed from V and 2 bases from J, the gap between germline ends came to 12 bases. RNA transcripts served as the template for amplifying TCR beta CDR3 regions. Primed by the HTBI set, a first-round RT-PCR was run on the TCR CDR3. TCRdb called the multiplex PCR reads again in MiXCR, with one record for every CDR3 protein. Here the sample spans 300,000 to 400,000 distinct CDR3 sequences, less than 15% being singletons. The study defined stable Graves' hyperthyroidism as no ophthalmopathy progression within 18 months. Study results and limitations: In validation, the model predicted ophthalmopathy. These predictions came a median 6.5 months before onset. The authors' 13 V-J model separated ophthalmopathy from stable hyperthyroidism.

V and J are TRBV7-9 and TRBJ1-2; D call uncertain. Sequenced sample: blood. The TCR originated in a woman aged 18-35 years with Graves' hyperthyroidism. CDR3 DNA: TGTGCCAGCAGCCCTTCTCAGTCAAACTATGGCTACACCTTC. This translates into CASSPSQSNYGYTF.